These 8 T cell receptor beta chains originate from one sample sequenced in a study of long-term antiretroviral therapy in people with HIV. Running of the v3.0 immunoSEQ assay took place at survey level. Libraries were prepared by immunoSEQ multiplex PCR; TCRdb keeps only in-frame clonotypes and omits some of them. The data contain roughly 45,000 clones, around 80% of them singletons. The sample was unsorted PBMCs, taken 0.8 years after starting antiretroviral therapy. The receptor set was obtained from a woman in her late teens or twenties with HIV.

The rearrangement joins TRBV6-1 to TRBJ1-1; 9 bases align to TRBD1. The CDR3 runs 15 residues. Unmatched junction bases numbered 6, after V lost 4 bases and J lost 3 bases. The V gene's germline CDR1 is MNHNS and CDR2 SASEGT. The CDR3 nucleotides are TGTGCCAGCAGTGCGACAGGGGGTTATTACACTGAAGCTTTCTTT. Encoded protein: CASSATGGYYTEAFF.

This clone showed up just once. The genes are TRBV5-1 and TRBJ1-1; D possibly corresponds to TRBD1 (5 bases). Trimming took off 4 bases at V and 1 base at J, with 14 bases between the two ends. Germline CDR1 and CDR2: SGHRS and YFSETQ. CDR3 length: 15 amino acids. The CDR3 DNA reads TGCGCCAGCAGCCCGCAGGGAAGGGGGAACACTGAAGCTTTCTTT. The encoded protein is CASSPQGRGNTEAFF.

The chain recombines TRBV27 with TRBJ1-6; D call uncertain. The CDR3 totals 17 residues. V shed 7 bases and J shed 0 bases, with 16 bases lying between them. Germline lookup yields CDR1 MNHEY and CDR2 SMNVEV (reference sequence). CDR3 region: CASTIFAGHSYNSPLHF. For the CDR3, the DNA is TGTGCCAGCACGATATTCGCAGGCCACTCCTATAATTCACCCCTCCACTTT.

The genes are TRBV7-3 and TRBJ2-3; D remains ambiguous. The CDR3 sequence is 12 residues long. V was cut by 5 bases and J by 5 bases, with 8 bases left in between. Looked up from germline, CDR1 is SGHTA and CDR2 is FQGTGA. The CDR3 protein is CASSDHLDTQYF. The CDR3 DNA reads TGTGCCAGCAGCGACCACTTAGATACGCAGTATTTT.

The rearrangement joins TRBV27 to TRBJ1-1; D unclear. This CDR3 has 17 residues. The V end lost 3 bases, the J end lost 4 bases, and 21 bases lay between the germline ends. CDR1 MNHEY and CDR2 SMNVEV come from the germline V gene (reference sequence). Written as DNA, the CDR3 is TGTGCCAGCAGTTTTTCTCGGGCCCTCATCACTCCCACTGAAGCTTTCTTT. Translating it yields CASSFSRALITPTEAFF.

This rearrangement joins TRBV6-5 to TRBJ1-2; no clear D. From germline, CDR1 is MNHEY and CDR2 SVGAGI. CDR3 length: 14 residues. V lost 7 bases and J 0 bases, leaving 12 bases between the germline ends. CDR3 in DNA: TGTGCCAGCACCCCTCTAGGCTCTAACTATGGCTACACCTTC. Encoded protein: CASTPLGSNYGYTF.

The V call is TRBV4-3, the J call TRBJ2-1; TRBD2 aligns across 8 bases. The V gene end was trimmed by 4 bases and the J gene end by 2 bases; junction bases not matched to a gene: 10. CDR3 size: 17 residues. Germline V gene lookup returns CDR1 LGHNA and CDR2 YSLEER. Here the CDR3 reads CASSPMITGGPYNEQFF. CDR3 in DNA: TGCGCCAGCAGCCCCATGATTACGGGAGGGCCCTACAATGAGCAGTTCTTC.

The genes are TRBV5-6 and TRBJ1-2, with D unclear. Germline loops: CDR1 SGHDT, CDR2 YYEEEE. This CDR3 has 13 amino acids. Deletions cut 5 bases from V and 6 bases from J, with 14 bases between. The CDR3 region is CASRVWGADGYTF. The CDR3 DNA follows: TGTGCCAGCAGAGTTTGGGGTGCGGATGGCTACACCTTC. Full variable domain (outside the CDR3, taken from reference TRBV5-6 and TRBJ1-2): DAGVTQSPTHLIKTRGQQVTLRCSPKSGHDTVSWYQQALGQGPQFIFQYYEEEERQRGNFPDRFSGHQFPNYSSELNVNALLLGDSALYLCASRVWGADGYTFGSGTRLTVV.